Below are 15 T cell receptor beta chains sequenced from a single sample in a study of blood T cell repertoires in COVID-19. TCRdb's copy holds only in-frame clones and misses some; the assay was immunoSEQ multiplex PCR. This sample has about 280,000 clones, with nearly 90% found just once. Material: PBMCs or T cells enriched from blood (not recorded which). The receptors here all came from a woman between 25 and 40 years old who had recovered from COVID-19.

The V gene is TRBV6-5, the J gene TRBJ2-7; TRBD1 aligns across 9 bases. Trimming cost V 2 bases and J 5 bases; bases outside gene matches: 4. This CDR3 is 14 amino acids long. The V gene's germline CDR1 is MNHEY and CDR2 SVGAGI. CDR3 in amino acids: CASSYTGGVDEQYF. DNA of the CDR3: TGTGCCAGCAGTTACACAGGGGGCGTCGACGAGCAGTACTTC.

The rearrangement joins TRBV10-3 to TRBJ1-2, with 10 bases that match TRBD1. Unmatched junction bases numbered 11, after V lost 6 bases and J lost 4 bases. The CDR3 is made up of 16 amino acids. Germline V CDR1 and CDR2: ENHRY, SYGVKD. The DNA for the CDR3 is TGTGCCATCAGCAACGCTTTCGGACAGGGGGGCTATGGCTACACCTTC. It is translated as CAISNAFGQGGYGYTF.

Only a few counts were recorded for this clone. The chain combines TRBV14 with TRBJ1-1, with D tentatively TRBD1 (6 bases). CDR3 length: 12 residues. The germline V gene has CDR1 SGHDN and CDR2 FVKESK. Trimming removed 1 base at V and 10 bases at J, with 10 bases between. CDR3 sequence (DNA): TGTGCCAGCAGCCAAGTCACAGGGAGAGCTTTCTTT. It codes for CASSQVTGRAFF.

This chain uses TRBV5-1 with TRBJ1-2; 8 bases match TRBD1. With 4 bases clipped from V and 1 base from J, the junction kept 3 bases outside the gene matches. CDR3 length: 14 residues. CDR1 and CDR2 (germline): SGHRS, YFSETQ. For the CDR3, the DNA is TGCGCCAGCAGCCGGGACAGGATTAACTATGGCTACACCTTC. Translation: CASSRDRINYGYTF.

The chain is built from TRBV28 and TRBJ2-5, with 11 bases matching TRBD2. The junction had 7 bases not matched to a gene; V was cut back by 5 bases and J by 5 bases. Per the germline V gene, CDR1 is MDHEN and CDR2 is SYDVKM. The CDR3 covers 15 residues. The CDR3, as DNA: TGTGCCAGCAGTATTCTAGCGGGGGGTATCGAGACCCAGTACTTC. It encodes CASSILAGGIETQYF.

The J gene is TRBJ1-6, the V gene TRBV5-5; tentatively, D is TRBD1 (5 bases). This CDR3 has 16 residues. Germline CDR1 SGHKS, CDR2 YYEKEE (reference sequence). V shed 1 base and J shed 7 bases, with 15 bases lying between them. This CDR3 reads CASSLFKGNGNSPLHF. CDR3 nucleotide sequence: TGTGCCAGCAGCTTGTTCAAGGGGAACGGGAATTCACCCCTCCACTTT.

The V call is TRBV19, the J call TRBJ1-2, with TRBD1 as a possible D gene (5 bases). The germline V gene encodes CDR1 LNHDA and CDR2 SQIVND (reference sequence). The CDR3 is 15 amino acids. Trimming took off 7 bases at V and 2 bases at J, with 17 bases between the two ends. CDR3 coding DNA: TGTGCCAGTACCCTGCAGGGCCCCGCAAACTATGGCTACACCTTC. As protein: CASTLQGPANYGYTF.

The CDR3 DNA follows: TGTGCCAGCAGTCCGGTCCAGGTAACAGATACGCAGTATTTT. It is translated as CASSPVQVTDTQYF. V and J are TRBV25-1 and TRBJ2-3, with D hard to call. With 5 bases removed from V and 3 bases from J, the gap between germline ends came to 12 bases. In germline, CDR1 is MGHDK, CDR2 SYGVNS. This CDR3 region has 14 residues.

The gene calls are TRBV5-4 and TRBJ2-2, with 7 bases fitting TRBD2. This CDR3 region has 16 residues. Germline assignment: CDR1 SGHNT and CDR2 YYREEE (reference sequence). The V and J ends lost 4 bases and 6 bases, in that order; junction bases with no gene match: 12. In nucleotides, the CDR3 is TGTGCCAGCAGCCAGCATAGTGCGGGAGTCGCCGGGGAGCTGTTTTTT. It codes for CASSQHSAGVAGELFF.

CDR3: CATSRPSGTGSDTQYF. CDR3 DNA sequence: TGTGCCACCAGCAGACCTTCCGGGACAGGGTCAGATACGCAGTATTTT. The V and J genes are TRBV15 and TRBJ2-3; TRBD1 agrees at 9 bases. The length of the CDR3 is 16 residues. V lost 2 bases to trimming and J lost 4 bases; unmatched junction nucleotides: 7. The germline V gene encodes CDR1 LNHNV and CDR2 YYDKDF (reference sequence).

This clone was seen just once. This rearrangement joins TRBV6-2 or TRBV6-3 to TRBJ1-2, with TRBD1 matching 9 bases. Germline lookup yields CDR1 MNHEY and CDR2 SVGEGT. The trim removed 2 bases at V and 3 bases at J, leaving 4 bases unmatched. CDR3 length: 15 residues. CDR3 nucleotides: TGTGCCAGCAGTTACCTACAGGGGGCCGACTATGGCTACACCTTC. It specifies CASSYLQGADYGYTF.

The chain couples TRBV7-2 to TRBJ2-2; TRBD2 is a possible D gene (5 bases). Germline assignment: CDR1 SGHTA and CDR2 FQGNSA. Trimming removed 6 bases at V and 0 bases at J, with 14 bases between. The CDR3 is 16 residues long. The CDR3 region has the DNA TGTGCCAGCAGTAGGGCCGGACTTACGAACACCGGGGAGCTGTTTTTT. It specifies CASSRAGLTNTGELFF.

The chain has TRBV28 and TRBJ2-1; no reliable D call. The V gene's germline CDR1 is MDHEN and CDR2 SYDVKM. V gave up 6 bases and J gave up 4 bases, with 10 bases separating them. CDR3 size: 13 residues. CDR3 sequence (DNA): TGTGCCAGCAGGAGGTCGGTTTACAATGAGCAGTTCTTC. Translated: CASRRSVYNEQFF.

This chain joins TRBV9 and TRBJ2-2; D may be TRBD1 (6 bases). CDR1 and CDR2 from the germline V gene are SGDLS and YYNGEE. V was cut by 0 bases and J by 0 bases, with 12 bases left in between. The CDR3 spans 17 residues. The CDR3 protein is CASSVVVGHPNTGELFF. CDR3 in DNA: TGTGCCAGCAGCGTAGTGGTGGGACACCCGAACACCGGGGAGCTGTTTTTT.

The chain recombines TRBV10-3 with TRBJ1-2; the match to TRBD1 covers 9 bases. The CDR3 extends over 13 amino acids. Losses at the gene ends were 8 bases for V and 7 bases for J; bases not matched to a gene: 8. Per germline, CDR1 ENHRY and CDR2 SYGVKD. For the CDR3, the DNA is TGTGCCATCTCGACAGGGGGGGAGAGTGGCTACACCTTC. Its protein is CAISTGGESGYTF.